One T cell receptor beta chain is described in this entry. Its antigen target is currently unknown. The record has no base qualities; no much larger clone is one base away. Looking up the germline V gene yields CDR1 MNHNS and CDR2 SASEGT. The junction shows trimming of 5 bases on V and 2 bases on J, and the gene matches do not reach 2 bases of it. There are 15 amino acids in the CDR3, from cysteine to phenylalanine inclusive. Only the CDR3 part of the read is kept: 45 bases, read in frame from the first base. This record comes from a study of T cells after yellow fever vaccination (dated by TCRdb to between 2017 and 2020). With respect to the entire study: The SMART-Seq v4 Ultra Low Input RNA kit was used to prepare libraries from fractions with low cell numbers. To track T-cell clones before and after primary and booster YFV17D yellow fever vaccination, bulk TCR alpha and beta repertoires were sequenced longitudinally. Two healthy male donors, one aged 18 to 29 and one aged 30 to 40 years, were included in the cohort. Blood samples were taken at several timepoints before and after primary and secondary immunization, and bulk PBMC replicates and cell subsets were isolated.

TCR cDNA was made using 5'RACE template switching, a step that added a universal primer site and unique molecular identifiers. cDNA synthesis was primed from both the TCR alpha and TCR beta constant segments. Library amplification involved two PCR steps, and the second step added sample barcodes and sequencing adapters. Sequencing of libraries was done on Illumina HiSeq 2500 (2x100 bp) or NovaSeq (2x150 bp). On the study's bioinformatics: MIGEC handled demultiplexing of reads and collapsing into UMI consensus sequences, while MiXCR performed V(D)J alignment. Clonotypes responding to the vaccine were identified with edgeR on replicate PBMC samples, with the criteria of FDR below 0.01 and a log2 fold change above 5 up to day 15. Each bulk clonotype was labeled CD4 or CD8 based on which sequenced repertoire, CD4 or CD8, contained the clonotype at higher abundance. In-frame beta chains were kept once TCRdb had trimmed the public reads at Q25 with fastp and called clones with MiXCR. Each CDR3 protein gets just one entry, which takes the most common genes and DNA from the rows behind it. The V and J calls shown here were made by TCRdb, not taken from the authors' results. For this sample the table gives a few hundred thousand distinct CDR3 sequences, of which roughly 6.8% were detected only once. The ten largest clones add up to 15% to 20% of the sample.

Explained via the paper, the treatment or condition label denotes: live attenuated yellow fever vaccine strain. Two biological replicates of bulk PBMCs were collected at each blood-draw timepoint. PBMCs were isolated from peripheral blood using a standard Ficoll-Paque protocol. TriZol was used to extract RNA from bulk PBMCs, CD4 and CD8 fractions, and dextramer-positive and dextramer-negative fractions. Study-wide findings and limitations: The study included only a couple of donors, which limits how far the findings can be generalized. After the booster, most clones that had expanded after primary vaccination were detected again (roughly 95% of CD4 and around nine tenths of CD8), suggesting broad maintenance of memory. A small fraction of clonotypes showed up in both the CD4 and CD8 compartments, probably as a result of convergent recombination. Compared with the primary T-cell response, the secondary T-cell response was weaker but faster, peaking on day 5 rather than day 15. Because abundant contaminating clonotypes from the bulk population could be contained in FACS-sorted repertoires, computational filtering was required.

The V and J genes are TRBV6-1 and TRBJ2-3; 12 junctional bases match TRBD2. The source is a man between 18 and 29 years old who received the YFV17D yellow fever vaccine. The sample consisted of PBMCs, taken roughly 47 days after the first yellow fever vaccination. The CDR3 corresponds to CASSRTSGITDTQYF. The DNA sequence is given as TGTGCCAGCAGTCGGACTAGCGGGATCACAGATACGCAGTATTTT.